Below are 11 T cell receptor beta chains sequenced from a single sample in a study of vaccination and CD4 T cells after COVID-19. Specified treatment: roughly 11-day PBMC culture with coronavirus spike peptide pools or control peptides (ViraFEST assay). From the unexposed donor, CD4+ T cells were collected ahead of the COVID-19 pandemic (2011-2018). With the Oncomine TCR Beta short-read assay, DNA from cultured CD4+ T cells was sequenced. TCRdb re-analysed the PCR reads in MiXCR, keeping a single row per CDR3 protein. Here the sample spans around 6,000 distinct CDR3 sequences, roughly 48% being singletons. These TCRs' antigens remain unknown. Source material: CD4+ T cells from blood, cultured in vitro. The receptors derive from a human donor in good health.

The chain uses TRBV6-2 or TRBV6-3 and TRBJ1-2; D uncertain. V was trimmed by 0 bases and J by 9 bases, leaving 11 bases between them. CDR1 and CDR2 from the germline V gene are MNHEY and SVGEGT. This CDR3 is 13 amino acids long. The CDR3 loop reads CASSYSTTMSYTF. The CDR3 bases are TGTGCCAGCAGTTACTCTACAACTATGAGCTACACCTTC.

This clonotype appeared a few times. The V and J genes are TRBV20-1 and TRBJ1-1, with D unresolved. CDR3 size: 15 residues. Germline CDR1 reads DFQATT; CDR2 reads SNEGSKA (reference sequence). Trimming cost V 1 base and J 7 bases, with 19 bases left between them. The CDR3 nucleotides are TGCAGTGCTAGAGTTTTCCGCAGGCTACTTTATGAAGCTTTCTTT. Translated: CSARVFRRLLYEAFF.

This clonotype was counted a few times. The gene calls are TRBV12-3 or TRBV12-4 and TRBJ1-6, with 8 bases identical to TRBD1. This CDR3 has 15 residues. V was pared by 3 bases and J by 9 bases, with 7 bases of the junction left unmatched. CDR3 sequence (DNA): TGTGCCAGCAGTTTGGGAGGACAGGGCCTTTCACCCCTCCACTTT. This translates into CASSLGGQGLSPLHF.

This clonotype turned up a few times. The chain recombines TRBV20-1 with TRBJ1-1; maybe TRBD1 (5 bases). V lost 0 bases to trimming and J lost 4 bases, with 12 bases between them. Germline V gives CDR1 DFQATT, CDR2 SNEGSKA (reference sequence). The CDR3 loop spans 14 amino acids. The CDR3 region is CSARDPRGTTEAFF. For the CDR3, the DNA is TGCAGTGCTAGAGACCCGAGAGGGACCACTGAAGCTTTCTTT.

The chain uses TRBV7-2 and TRBJ2-1, with D uncertain. The CDR3 loop spans 15 amino acids. CDR1 is SGHTA, CDR2 FQGNSA, per germline. The V end was cut by 5 bases, the J end by 4 bases, with 15 bases between. CDR3 DNA sequence: TGTGCCAGCAGCCCCGCCCGACTTATTTACAATGAGCAGTTCTTC. It yields the protein CASSPARLIYNEQFF.

The chain is built from TRBV7-2 and TRBJ2-3, with TRBD1 as a possible D gene (5 bases). The CDR3 loop spans 14 amino acids. CDR1 is SGHTA and CDR2 is FQGNSA in the germline V gene. Trimming left V 2 bases short and J 6 bases short, with 12 bases between. CDR3 DNA sequence: TGTGCCAGCAGCTTAAGTGGACCAGGGGATACGCAGTATTTT. Protein product: CASSLSGPGDTQYF.

The J gene is TRBJ1-2, the V gene TRBV28, with D possibly TRBD1 on 6 matching bases. This CDR3 comprises 15 residues. Trimming removed 3 bases at V and 2 bases at J, with 13 bases between. Germline CDR1 MDHEN, CDR2 SYDVKM. The CDR3: CASSFRGARNYGYTF. CDR3 in DNA: TGTGCCAGCAGTTTCCGGGGGGCCAGAAACTATGGCTACACCTTC.

This clonotype has just a few counts. Its ends do not fully match the called genes, so a read error is possible. The chain is built from TRBV7-8 and TRBJ1-6, with D hard to call. Germline assignment: CDR1 SGHVS and CDR2 FQNEAQ. The CDR3 totals 14 residues. The CDR3 is CASSWLSNNSPLHF. The CDR3 DNA is TGTGCCAGCAGCTGGCTCTCCAATAATTCACCCCTCCACTTT.

This clonotype was seen a few times. As DNA, the CDR3 is TGTGCCAGCAGTTACCATGCTAGCGGGCTGTCGGCCAAAAACATTCAGTACTTC. This codes for CASSYHASGLSAKNIQYF. The gene calls are TRBV6-5 and TRBJ2-4, with TRBD2 matching over 8 bases. Trimming took 2 bases from V and 1 from J; bases not matched to a gene: 10. This CDR3 is 18 amino acids long. CDR1 and CDR2 from the germline V gene are MNHEY and SVGAGI.

This clonotype is medium-sized in the sample. This sequence joins TRBV7-2 and TRBJ2-5, with a tentative D call TRBD2 (7 bases). The V end lost 0 bases, the J end lost 7 bases, and 12 bases lay between the germline ends. The CDR3 runs to 14 residues. The germline V gene encodes CDR1 SGHTA and CDR2 FQGNSA. The CDR3, as DNA: TGTGCCAGCAGCTTAGCCGGGGGGCTCGGGACCCAGTACTTC. Amino acids: CASSLAGGLGTQYF.

The V call is TRBV6-6, the J call TRBJ2-2; 9 bases are shared with TRBD2. With 5 bases clipped from V and 7 bases from J, the junction kept 14 bases outside the gene matches. Germline lookup yields CDR1 MNHNY and CDR2 SVGAGI (reference sequence). The CDR3 is 17 amino acids. DNA for the CDR3: TGTGCCAGCAGTCAAACCGCCGCGGCGGGGGGGGGCGGGGAGCTGTTTTTT. This codes for CASSQTAAAGGGGELFF.